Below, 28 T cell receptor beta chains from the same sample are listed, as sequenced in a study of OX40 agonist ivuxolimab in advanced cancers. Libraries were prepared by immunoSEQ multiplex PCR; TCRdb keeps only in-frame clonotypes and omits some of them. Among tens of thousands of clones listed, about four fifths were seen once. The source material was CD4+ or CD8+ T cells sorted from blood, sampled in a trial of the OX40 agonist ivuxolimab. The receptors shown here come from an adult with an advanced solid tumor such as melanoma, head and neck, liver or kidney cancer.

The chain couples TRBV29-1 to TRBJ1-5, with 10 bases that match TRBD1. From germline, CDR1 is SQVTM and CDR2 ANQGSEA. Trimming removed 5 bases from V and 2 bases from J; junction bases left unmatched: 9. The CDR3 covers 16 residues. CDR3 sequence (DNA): TGCAGCGTTACCTGGACAGGGGGGTTCGGCAATCAGCCCCAGCATTTT. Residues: CSVTWTGGFGNQPQHF. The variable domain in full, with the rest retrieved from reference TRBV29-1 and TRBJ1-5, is SAVISQKPSRDICQRGTSLTIQCQVDSQVTMMFWYRQQPGQSLTLIATANQGSEATYESGFVIDKFPISRPNLTFSTLTVSNMSPEDSSIYLCSVTWTGGFGNQPQHFGDGTRLSIL.

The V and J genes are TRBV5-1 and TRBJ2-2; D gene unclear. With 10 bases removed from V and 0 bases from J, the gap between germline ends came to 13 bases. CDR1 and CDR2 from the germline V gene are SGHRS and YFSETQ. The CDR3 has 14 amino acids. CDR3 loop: CAAQENANTGELFF. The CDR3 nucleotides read TGCGCCGCCCAGGAGAATGCGAACACCGGGGAGCTGTTTTTT. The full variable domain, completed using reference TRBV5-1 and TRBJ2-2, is KAGVTQTPRYLIKTRGQQVTLSCSPISGHRSVSWYQQTPGQGLQFLFEYFSETQRNKGNFPGRFSGRQFSNSRSEMNVSTLELGDSALYLCAAQENANTGELFFGEGSRLTVL.

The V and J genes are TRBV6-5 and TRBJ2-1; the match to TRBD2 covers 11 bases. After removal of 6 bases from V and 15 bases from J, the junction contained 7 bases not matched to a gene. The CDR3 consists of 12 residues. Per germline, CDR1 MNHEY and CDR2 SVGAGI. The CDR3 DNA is TGTGCCAGCAGCAGCCCGGGACTAGCGGTGTTCTTC. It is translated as CASSSPGLAVFF.

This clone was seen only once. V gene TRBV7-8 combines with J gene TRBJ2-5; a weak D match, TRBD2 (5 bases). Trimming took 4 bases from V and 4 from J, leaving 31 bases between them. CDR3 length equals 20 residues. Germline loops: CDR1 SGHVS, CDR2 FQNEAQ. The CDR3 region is CASSWVVRTNPSGSAETQYF. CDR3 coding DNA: TGTGCCAGCAGCTGGGTTGTACGAACTAACCCGTCGGGGTCGGCAGAGACCCAGTACTTC.

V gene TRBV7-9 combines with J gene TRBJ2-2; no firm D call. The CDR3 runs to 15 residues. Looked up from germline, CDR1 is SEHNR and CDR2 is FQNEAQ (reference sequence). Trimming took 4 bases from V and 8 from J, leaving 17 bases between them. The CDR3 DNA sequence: TGTGCCAGCAGCTCATTACTTCTTCAATATGGGGAGCTGTTTTTT. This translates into CASSSLLLQYGELFF.

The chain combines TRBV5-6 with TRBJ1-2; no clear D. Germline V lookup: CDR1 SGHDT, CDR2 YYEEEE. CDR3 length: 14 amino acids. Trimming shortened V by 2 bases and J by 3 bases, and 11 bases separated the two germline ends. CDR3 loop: CASSFQARDYGYTF. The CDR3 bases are TGTGCCAGCAGCTTTCAGGCCCGGGACTATGGCTACACCTTC.

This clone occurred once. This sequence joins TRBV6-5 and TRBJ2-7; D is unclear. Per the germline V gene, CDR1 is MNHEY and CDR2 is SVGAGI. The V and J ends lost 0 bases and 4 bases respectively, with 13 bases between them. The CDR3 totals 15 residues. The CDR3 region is CASSYSHRREYEQYF. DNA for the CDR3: TGTGCCAGCAGTTACTCGCACCGCCGCGAATACGAGCAGTACTTC.

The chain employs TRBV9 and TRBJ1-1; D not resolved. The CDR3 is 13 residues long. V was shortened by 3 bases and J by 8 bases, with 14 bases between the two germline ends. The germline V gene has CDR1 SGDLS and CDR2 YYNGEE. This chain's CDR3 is CASSAVQGNEAFF. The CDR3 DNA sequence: TGTGCCAGCAGCGCAGTTCAAGGAAACGAAGCTTTCTTT.

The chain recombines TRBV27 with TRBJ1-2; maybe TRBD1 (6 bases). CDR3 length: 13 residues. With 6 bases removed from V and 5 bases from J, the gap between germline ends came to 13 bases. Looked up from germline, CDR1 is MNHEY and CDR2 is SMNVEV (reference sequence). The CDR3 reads CASRGQGAYGYTF. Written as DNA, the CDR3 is TGTGCCAGCAGGGGACAAGGGGCTTATGGCTACACCTTC.

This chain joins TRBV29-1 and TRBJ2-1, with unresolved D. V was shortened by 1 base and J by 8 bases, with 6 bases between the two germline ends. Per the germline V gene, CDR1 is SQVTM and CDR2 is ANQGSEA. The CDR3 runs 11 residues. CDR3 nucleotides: TGCAGCGTTGAAGTGCGGTATGAGCAGTTCTTC. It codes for CSVEVRYEQFF.

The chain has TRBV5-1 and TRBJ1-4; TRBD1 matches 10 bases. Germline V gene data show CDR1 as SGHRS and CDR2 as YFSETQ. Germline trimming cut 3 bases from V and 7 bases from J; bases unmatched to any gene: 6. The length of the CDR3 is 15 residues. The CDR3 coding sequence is TGCGCCAGCAGCTCCCCGGGACAGGGGCGTGAAAAACTGTTTTTT. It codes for CASSSPGQGREKLFF.

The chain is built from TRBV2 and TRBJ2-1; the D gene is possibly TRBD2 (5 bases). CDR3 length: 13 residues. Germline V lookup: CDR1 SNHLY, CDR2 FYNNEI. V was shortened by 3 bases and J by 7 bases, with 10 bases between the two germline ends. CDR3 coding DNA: TGTGCCAGCAGTGAGGAGGTTTTGAATGAGCAGTTCTTC. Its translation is CASSEEVLNEQFF.

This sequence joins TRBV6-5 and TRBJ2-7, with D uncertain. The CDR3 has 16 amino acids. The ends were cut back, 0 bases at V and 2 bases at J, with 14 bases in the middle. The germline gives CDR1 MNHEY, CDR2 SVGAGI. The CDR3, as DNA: TGTGCCAGCAGTTACTCAGTAGAAGGATGGGCCTACGAGCAGTACTTC. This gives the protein CASSYSVEGWAYEQYF.

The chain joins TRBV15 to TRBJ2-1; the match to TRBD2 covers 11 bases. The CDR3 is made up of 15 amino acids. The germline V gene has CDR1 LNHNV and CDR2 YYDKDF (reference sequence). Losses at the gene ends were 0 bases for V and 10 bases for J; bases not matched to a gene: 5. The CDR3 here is CATSRDSGTSGEQFF. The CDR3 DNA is TGTGCCACCAGCAGAGACTCCGGGACTAGCGGAGAGCAGTTCTTC.

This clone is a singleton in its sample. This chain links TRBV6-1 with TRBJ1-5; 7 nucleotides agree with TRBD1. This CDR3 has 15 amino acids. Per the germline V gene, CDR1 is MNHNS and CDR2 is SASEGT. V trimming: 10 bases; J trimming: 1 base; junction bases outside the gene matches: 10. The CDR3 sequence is CAILFDRASNQPQHF. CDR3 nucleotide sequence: TGTGCCATCTTATTTGACAGGGCCAGCAATCAGCCCCAGCATTTT.

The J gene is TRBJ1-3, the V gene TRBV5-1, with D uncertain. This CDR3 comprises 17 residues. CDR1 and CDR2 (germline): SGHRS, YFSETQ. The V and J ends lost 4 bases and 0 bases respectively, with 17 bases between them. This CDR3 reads CASSPRGPGPSGNTIYF. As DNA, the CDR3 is TGCGCCAGCAGCCCGCGAGGGCCGGGTCCCTCTGGAAACACCATATATTTT.

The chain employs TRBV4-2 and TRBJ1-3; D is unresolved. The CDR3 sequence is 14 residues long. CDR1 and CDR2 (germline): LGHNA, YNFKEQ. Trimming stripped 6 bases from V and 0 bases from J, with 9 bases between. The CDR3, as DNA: TGTGCCAGCAGTTTGTCGAGCTCTGGAAACACCATATATTTT. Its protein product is CASSLSSSGNTIYF.

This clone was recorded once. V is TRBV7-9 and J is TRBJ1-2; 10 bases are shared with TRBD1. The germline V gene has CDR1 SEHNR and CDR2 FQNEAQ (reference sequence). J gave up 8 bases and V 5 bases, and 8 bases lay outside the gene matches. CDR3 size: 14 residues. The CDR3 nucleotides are TGTGCCAGCAGCCTCCGGGACAGGGGTGGCGGCTACACCTTC. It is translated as CASSLRDRGGGYTF.

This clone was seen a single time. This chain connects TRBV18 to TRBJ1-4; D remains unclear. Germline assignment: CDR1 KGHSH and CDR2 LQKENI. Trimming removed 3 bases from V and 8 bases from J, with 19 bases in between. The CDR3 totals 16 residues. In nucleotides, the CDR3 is TGTGCCAGCTCACCCAGTGCGGGCGGGGTTGGAGAAAAACTGTTTTTT. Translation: CASSPSAGGVGEKLFF.

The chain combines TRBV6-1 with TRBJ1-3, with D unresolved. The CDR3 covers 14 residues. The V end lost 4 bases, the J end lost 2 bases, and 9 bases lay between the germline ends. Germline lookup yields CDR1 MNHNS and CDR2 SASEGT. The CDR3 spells CASSARRTGNTIYF. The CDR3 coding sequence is TGTGCCAGCAGTGCACGGAGGACTGGAAACACCATATATTTT.

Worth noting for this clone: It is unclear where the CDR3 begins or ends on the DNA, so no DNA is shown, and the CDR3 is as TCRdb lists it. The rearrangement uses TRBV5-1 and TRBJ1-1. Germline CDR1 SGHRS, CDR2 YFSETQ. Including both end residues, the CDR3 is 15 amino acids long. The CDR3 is CASSFGQGAGTEAFF.

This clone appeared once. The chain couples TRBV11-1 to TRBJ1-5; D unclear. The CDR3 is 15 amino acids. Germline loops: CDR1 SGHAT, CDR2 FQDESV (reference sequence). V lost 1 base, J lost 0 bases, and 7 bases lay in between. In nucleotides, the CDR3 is TGTGCCAGCAGCTTAGATCCGGGTAGCAATCAGCCCCAGCATTTT. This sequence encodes CASSLDPGSNQPQHF.

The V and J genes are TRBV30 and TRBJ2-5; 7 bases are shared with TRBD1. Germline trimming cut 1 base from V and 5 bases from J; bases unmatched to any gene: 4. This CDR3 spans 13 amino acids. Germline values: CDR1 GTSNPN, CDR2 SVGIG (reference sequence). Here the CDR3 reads CAWSGQGYETQYF. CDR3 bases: TGTGCCTGGAGTGGACAGGGTTATGAGACCCAGTACTTC.

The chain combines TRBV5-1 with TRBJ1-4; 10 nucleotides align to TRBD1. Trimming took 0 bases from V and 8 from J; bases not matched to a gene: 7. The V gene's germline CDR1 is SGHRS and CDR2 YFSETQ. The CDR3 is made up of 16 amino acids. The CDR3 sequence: CASSLAWDRGREKLFF. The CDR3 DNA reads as TGCGCCAGCAGCTTGGCCTGGGACAGGGGTCGGGAAAAACTGTTTTTT.

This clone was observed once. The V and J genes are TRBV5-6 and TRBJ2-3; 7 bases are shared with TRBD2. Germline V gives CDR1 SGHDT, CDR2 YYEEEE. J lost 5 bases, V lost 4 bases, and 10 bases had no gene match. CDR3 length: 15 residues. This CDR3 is CASSKSGTGGDTQYF. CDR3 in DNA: TGTGCCAGCAGCAAAAGCGGGACCGGTGGAGATACGCAGTATTTT.

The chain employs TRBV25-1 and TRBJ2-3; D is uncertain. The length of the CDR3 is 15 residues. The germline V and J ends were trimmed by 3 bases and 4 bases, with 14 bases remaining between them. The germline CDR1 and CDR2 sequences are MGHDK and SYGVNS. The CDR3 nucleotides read TGTGCCAGCAGTGATCATACGGGCGGACCAGATACGCAGTATTTT. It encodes CASSDHTGGPDTQYF.

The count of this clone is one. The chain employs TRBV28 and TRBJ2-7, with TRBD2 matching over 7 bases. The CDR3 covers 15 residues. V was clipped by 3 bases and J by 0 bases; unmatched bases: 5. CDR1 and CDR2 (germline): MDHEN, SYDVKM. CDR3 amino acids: CASSFLGRDSYEQYF. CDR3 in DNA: TGTGCCAGCAGTTTTCTGGGGAGGGACTCCTACGAGCAGTACTTC. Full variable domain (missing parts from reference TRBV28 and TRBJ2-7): DVKVTQSSRYLVKRTGEKVFLECVQDMDHENMFWYRQDPGLGLRLIYFSYDVKMKEKGDIPEGYSVSREKKERFSLILESASTNQTSMYLCASSFLGRDSYEQYFGPGTRLTVT.

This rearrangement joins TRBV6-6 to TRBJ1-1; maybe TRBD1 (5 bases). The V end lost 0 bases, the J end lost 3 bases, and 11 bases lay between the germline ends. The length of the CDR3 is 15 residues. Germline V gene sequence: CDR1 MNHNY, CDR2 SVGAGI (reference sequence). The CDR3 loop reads CASSYSGVGDTEAFF. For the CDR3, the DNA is TGTGCCAGCAGTTACTCAGGGGTTGGAGACACTGAAGCTTTCTTT.